One sample yielded the 20 T cell receptor beta chains listed below, sequenced in a study of T cells in Graves' hyperthyroidism and ophthalmopathy (dated by TCRdb to the late 2010s). The receptor library was made with multiplex PCR. Sequencing used an Illumina HiSeq 2000. The TCR beta CDR3 regions were amplified from RNA transcripts. The first round of RT-PCR for the TCR CDR3 was performed with the HTBI primer set and the Qiagen OneStep RT-PCR kit. TCRdb cleaned the public reads at Q25 with fastp, built clones with MiXCR and kept in-frame beta chains. Rows are unified per CDR3 protein, each entry keeping the most common DNA and genes. The sample records almost 600,000 distinct CDR3 sequences, more than 11% of which are singletons. In total, the top ten clones hold 5% to 7% of the sample. The sample was blood. The source of these receptors is a woman aged 25 to 39 with Graves' hyperthyroidism that later progressed to Graves' ophthalmopathy.

This chain uses TRBV10-3 with TRBJ2-2, with D possibly being TRBD2 (6 bases). CDR1 ENHRY and CDR2 SYGVKD come from the germline V gene. V was trimmed by 4 bases and J by 0 bases, leaving 12 bases between them. The CDR3 loop spans 16 amino acids. The CDR3 bases are TGTGCCATCAGTGTTGGGGGGATGGCGAACACCGGGGAGCTGTTTTTT. Its translation is CAISVGGMANTGELFF.

In this sample, this clonotype turned up many times. CDR3 sequence: CASSSGTTQSTQYF. CDR3 coding DNA: TGTGCCAGTAGCTCCGGGACGACTCAGAGTACGCAGTATTTT. This rearrangement joins TRBV19 to TRBJ2-3; either TRBD1 or TRBD2 may fit D (5 bases each). This CDR3 region has 14 residues. In germline, CDR1 is LNHDA, CDR2 SQIVND (reference sequence). Between the trimmed V and J ends, which lost 6 bases and 8 bases, there was a span of 18 bases.

A word on this clonotype: A much larger clone is a single base away; this may be a read error. The CDR3 here is CAGSFGWQPQHF. The CDR3 nucleotides read TGTGCCGGCAGTTTTGGGTGGCAGCCCCAGCATTTT. The chain is built from TRBV12-3 or TRBV12-4 and TRBJ1-5; no clear D. This CDR3 has 12 amino acids.

This clonotype was recorded many times. The rearrangement joins TRBV12-3 or TRBV12-4 to TRBJ1-3; TRBD1 matches 8 bases. The CDR3 runs 16 residues. The J segment lost 3 bases and the V segment lost 3 bases, leaving 7 bases of the junction unmatched. This CDR3 is CASSFQTGTGGNTIYF. In DNA form, the CDR3 reads TGTGCCAGCAGTTTTCAAACCGGGACAGGTGGAAACACCATATATTTT.

The table lists this clonotype with many counts. This chain joins TRBV19 and TRBJ1-1, with D possibly TRBD1 on 6 matching bases. V was shortened by 4 bases and J by 0 bases, with 18 bases between the two germline ends. CDR3 length: 17 residues. Germline loops: CDR1 LNHDA, CDR2 SQIVND (reference sequence). The CDR3 loop reads CASSRNRDSFMNTEAFF. The DNA for the CDR3 is TGTGCCAGTAGTAGGAACAGGGACTCATTCATGAACACTGAAGCTTTCTTT.

J is TRBJ1-4 and V is TRBV5-1; the D gene is possibly TRBD1 (6 bases). V lost 3 bases and J 5 bases, leaving 11 bases between the germline ends. The germline V gene encodes CDR1 SGHRS and CDR2 YFSETQ. The CDR3 covers 14 residues. The CDR3 DNA sequence: TGCGCCAGCAGCTCGGGACACGGGAATGAAAAACTGTTTTTT. Translating gives CASSSGHGNEKLFF.

This clonotype was counted between two and nine times. The chain has TRBV7-9 and TRBJ1-2, with 8 bases lining up with TRBD1. Germline assignment: CDR1 SEHNR and CDR2 FQNEAQ (reference sequence). The length of the CDR3 is 18 residues. The ends lost 4 bases at V and 1 base at J; junction bases unmatched: 14. In DNA, the CDR3 is TGTGCCAGCAGCTCGATCGCCACGGACAGGGAGATTAACTATGGCTACACCTTC. It yields the protein CASSSIATDREINYGYTF.

This clonotype was seen a handful of times. The chain joins TRBV29-1 to TRBJ2-3; TRBD1 aligns across 7 bases. V lost 5 bases, J lost 5 bases, and 7 bases stayed unmatched. The CDR3 sequence is 13 residues long. Per germline, CDR1 SQVTM and CDR2 ANQGSEA. Here the CDR3 DNA reads TGCAGCGTTAGACAGGGTTCGAAAGATACGCAGTATTTT. This sequence encodes CSVRQGSKDTQYF.

This clonotype was seen a few times. V and J are TRBV25-1 and TRBJ2-5; D unresolved. V lost 1 base and J 0 bases, leaving 9 bases between the germline ends. Germline-derived CDR1 and CDR2 are MGHDK and SYGVNS. The CDR3 extends over 15 amino acids. Here the CDR3 reads CASSEFAGNQETQYF. CDR3 nucleotide sequence: TGTGCCAGCAGTGAATTCGCAGGAAACCAAGAGACCCAGTACTTC.

The V and J genes are TRBV5-1 and TRBJ2-5; weak D call: TRBD1 (6 bases). Germline lookup yields CDR1 SGHRS and CDR2 YFSETQ. The CDR3 has 14 residues. V was shortened by 4 bases and J by 0 bases, with 10 bases between the two germline ends. CDR3 bases: TGCGCCAGCAGCAACCAGGGGTACCAAGAGACCCAGTACTTC. Protein product: CASSNQGYQETQYF.

Concerning this clonotype: A much larger clone lies one base from this, so it may be a read error. The chain links TRBV7-9 to TRBJ2-1; 10 positions match TRBD2. The J call is in doubt because the DNA end fits TRBJ2-7 better. The CDR3 consists of 16 residues. The germline gives CDR1 SEHNR, CDR2 FQNEAQ (reference sequence). In DNA form, the CDR3 reads TGTGCCAGCAGCCCTCCGGGATCAGCGGGAGGGAATGAGCAGTACTTC. Residues: CASSPPGSAGGNEQYF.

This clonotype was seen ten or more times. The V and J genes are TRBV25-1 and TRBJ1-5; D possibly corresponds to TRBD1 (6 bases). From germline, CDR1 is MGHDK and CDR2 SYGVNS. The V gene lost 3 bases and the J gene lost 5 bases, with 17 bases spanning the gap. The length of the CDR3 is 16 residues. CDR3 in DNA: TGTGCCAGCAGTGAGGGGTTAGGGACAAACGATCAGCCCCAGCATTTT. Its protein product is CASSEGLGTNDQPQHF.

This clonotype was recorded at least ten times. This rearrangement joins TRBV16 to TRBJ1-1; D may be TRBD1 (5 bases). Germline V lookup: CDR1 KGHSY, CDR2 FQNENV. The CDR3 is made up of 13 amino acids. The germline V and J ends were trimmed by 3 bases and 7 bases, with 12 bases remaining between them. CDR3 in amino acids: CASSHVREDEAFF. CDR3 coding DNA: TGTGCCAGCAGCCACGTCAGGGAAGATGAAGCTTTCTTT.

This clonotype was detected many times. The chain couples TRBV25-1 to TRBJ2-1; 7 nucleotides align to TRBD1. Losses at the gene ends were 4 bases for V and 8 bases for J; bases not matched to a gene: 5. The CDR3 has 13 amino acids. Germline CDR1 reads MGHDK; CDR2 reads SYGVNS. CDR3 residues: CASSAGTVDEQFF. CDR3 nucleotide sequence: TGTGCCAGCAGTGCCGGGACAGTGGATGAGCAGTTCTTC.

The sample holds many counts of this clonotype. The chain links TRBV24-1 to TRBJ2-2, with D unclear. Trimming shortened V by 4 bases and J by 6 bases, and 8 bases separated the two germline ends. The CDR3 extends over 13 amino acids. CDR1 and CDR2 (germline): KGHDR, SFDVKD. In DNA form, the CDR3 reads TGTGCCACCAGTGACCCGAATGCCGGGGAGCTGTTTTTT. The encoded protein is CATSDPNAGELFF.

This clonotype appeared many times. CDR3 nucleotides: TGTGCCAGCAGCGTAGCGACAGGGGGCAGGACTGAAGCTTTCTTT. It specifies CASSVATGGRTEAFF. The J gene is TRBJ1-1, the V gene TRBV9, with 10 bases matching TRBD1. Per the germline V gene, CDR1 is SGDLS and CDR2 is YYNGEE. V dropped 0 bases and J dropped 5; count of bases not matched to a gene: 4. The CDR3 has 15 amino acids.

This clonotype was counted many times. The J gene is TRBJ2-3, the V gene TRBV24-1; TRBD2 might be the D (6 bases). The CDR3 totals 16 residues. The germline CDR1 and CDR2 sequences are KGHDR and SFDVKD. V shed 3 bases and J shed 4 bases, with 16 bases lying between them. CDR3: CATSDELASLPDTQYF. DNA of the CDR3: TGTGCCACCAGTGATGAACTAGCATCTCTACCAGATACGCAGTATTTT.

This clonotype was observed a handful of times. V is TRBV20-1 and J is TRBJ1-2; maybe TRBD1 (5 bases). Trimming stripped 5 bases from V and 3 bases from J, with 10 bases between. Germline V gene lookup returns CDR1 DFQATT and CDR2 SNEGSKA (reference sequence). This CDR3 has 12 amino acids. DNA for the CDR3: TGCAGTGCTGACCGGGACCACTATGGCTACACCTTC. It yields the protein CSADRDHYGYTF.

This clonotype showed up just a few times. The conserved closing phenylalanine or tryptophan is absent in this CDR3, likely reflecting a read error. The chain has TRBV29-1 and TRBJ2-2; 11 positions agree with TRBD2. The V and J ends lost 4 bases and 5 bases, in that order; junction bases with no gene match: 15. The CDR3 spans 18 residues. Germline V gene sequence: CDR1 SQVTM, CDR2 ANQGSEA. CDR3 in amino acids: CSVGHSHGLAGGTGELFS. The CDR3 coding sequence is TGCAGCGTTGGTCATTCTCATGGGCTAGCGGGAGGTACCGGGGAGCTGTTTTCT.

This clonotype came up many times. The chain recombines TRBV11-3 with TRBJ2-7, with D uncertain. CDR3 length: 16 residues. Germline loops: CDR1 SGHNT, CDR2 YENEEA. Trimming removed 0 bases from V and 3 bases from J, with 15 bases in between. The CDR3 coding sequence is TGTGCCAGCAGCTTAGATCGGCCCCCCGCTGGCTACGAGCAGTACTTC. It encodes CASSLDRPPAGYEQYF.